This T cell receptor (beta chain) comes out of a study of blood T cell repertoires in COVID-19. As for the study in general: In Cohort 3, a recovered donor had either two negative PCRs, clearance, or symptom resolution.

Researchers sorted participants into cohorts using their self-reported clinical history. The CDR3 length is 11 residues. Trimming removed 6 bases from V and 7 bases from J, with 9 bases in between. Repertoires were generated with immunoSEQ multiplex PCR, while TCRdb's copy carries only in-frame clones and drops some. Of approximately 150,000 clones in the sample, over 75% are singletons; the top ten hold under 4.5%. The chain uses TRBV12-3 or TRBV12-4 and TRBJ1-1, with D unclear. The sequenced sample was PBMCs or T cells enriched from blood (not recorded which). This receptor was taken from a man aged 45 to 65 in a cohort exposed to, infected with or recovered from COVID-19 (not recorded which). This CDR3 reads CASRTSGEAFF. The CDR3 nucleotides read TGTGCCAGCAGGACGAGCGGTGAAGCTTTCTTT.